A single sample gave rise to the 27 T cell receptor beta chains below, sequenced in a study of T cell responses to AZD1222 COVID-19 vaccine. Here immunoSEQ multiplex PCR was the method, and the copy in TCRdb shows in-frame clones only, minus some. The repertoire has about 150,000 clones, about 91% of them found once; the top ten carry around 1.9%. Sample: peripheral blood, taken on day 0 of AZD1222 vaccination. The receptors stem from an adult in good health.

This clone was counted once. The CDR3 region has the DNA TGTGCCAGCAGCCCTCAGGGTTTGTCCTACGAGCAGTACTTC. Amino acids: CASSPQGLSYEQYF. The chain employs TRBV7-2 and TRBJ2-7; tentative D call: TRBD1 (5 bases). Germline CDR1 reads SGHTA; CDR2 reads FQGNSA. The length of the CDR3 is 14 residues. Trimming removed 5 bases at V and 1 base at J, with 12 bases between.

V gene TRBV7-9 combines with J gene TRBJ2-7; D ambiguous. V lost 2 bases and J lost 2, with 10 bases in between. The CDR3 extends over 14 amino acids. From germline, CDR1 is SEHNR and CDR2 FQNEAQ (reference sequence). The CDR3 region has the DNA TGTGCCAGCAGCTTATCCCCCCGGGCCTACGAGCAGTACTTC. Protein: CASSLSPRAYEQYF.

The chain carries TRBV10-3 and TRBJ1-5; 9 bases map to TRBD1. V shed 5 bases and J 0 bases; nucleotides not matched to a gene: 2. CDR1 and CDR2 from the germline V gene are ENHRY and SYGVKD. This CDR3 has 15 amino acids. DNA of the CDR3: TGTGCCATCAGTAGGGACAGGGATAGCAATCAGCCCCAGCATTTT. Its translation is CAISRDRDSNQPQHF.

V and J are TRBV6-4 and TRBJ1-2, with TRBD1 as a possible D gene (6 bases). The CDR3 runs to 13 residues. Trimming removed 3 bases from V and 7 bases from J, with 12 bases in between. Germline V gene lookup returns CDR1 MRHNA and CDR2 SNTAGT. Written as DNA, the CDR3 is TGTGCCAGCAGTGAAGAACAGGGCTTTGGCTACACCTTC. Translation gives CASSEEQGFGYTF.

This chain links TRBV7-6 with TRBJ2-2; D unresolved. Trimming shortened V by 0 bases and J by 5 bases, and 10 bases separated the two germline ends. The CDR3 extends over 15 amino acids. CDR1 and CDR2 from the germline V gene are SGHVS and FNYEAQ. The CDR3 bases are TGTGCCAGCAGCTTAGCGCTGCCACGAACCGGGGAGCTGTTTTTT. Amino acid sequence: CASSLALPRTGELFF.

The chain employs TRBV5-1 and TRBJ2-5; perhaps TRBD1 as D (6 bases). Germline V gene data show CDR1 as SGHRS and CDR2 as YFSETQ. This CDR3 comprises 15 residues. Trimming took off 0 bases at V and 5 bases at J, with 14 bases between the two ends. The CDR3 region has the DNA TGCGCCAGCAGCTTGGCAGGAACTAGGGGGGAGACCCAGTACTTC. It yields the protein CASSLAGTRGETQYF.

This chain uses TRBV24-1 with TRBJ2-7, with D unclear. Germline CDR1 and CDR2: KGHDR and SFDVKD. This CDR3 has 13 residues. The V end lost 4 bases, the J end lost 1 base, and 7 bases lay between the germline ends. This chain's CDR3 is CATSDSGSYEQYF. The CDR3 nucleotides are TGTGCCACCAGTGACTCAGGATCCTACGAGCAGTACTTC.

The chain combines TRBV18 with TRBJ2-7; 9 nucleotides match TRBD1. Germline V lookup: CDR1 KGHSH, CDR2 LQKENI. The CDR3 sequence is 15 residues long. The V segment lost 4 bases and the J segment 0 bases; nucleotides outside the gene matches: 4. For the CDR3, the DNA is TGTGCCAGCTCACTTGGGACAGGGAGCTCCTACGAGCAGTACTTC. Encoded protein: CASSLGTGSSYEQYF. Together with reference TRBV18 and TRBJ2-7, the CDR3 gives the full variable domain: NAGVMQNPRHLVRRRGQEARLRCSPMKGHSHVYWYRQLPEEGLKFMVYLQKENIIDESGMPKERFSAEFPKEGPSILRIQQVVRGDSAAYFCASSLGTGSSYEQYFGPGTRLTVT.

The CDR3, as DNA: TGTGCCAGCAGCCCATCACTGGGTAACTATGGCTACACCTTC. Amino acids: CASSPSLGNYGYTF. The gene calls are TRBV9 and TRBJ1-2; D ambiguous. The V end lost 4 bases, the J end lost 1 base, and 11 bases lay between the germline ends. This CDR3 comprises 14 residues. Per the germline V gene, CDR1 is SGDLS and CDR2 is YYNGEE. Full variable domain (remainder filled in from reference TRBV9 and TRBJ1-2): DSGVTQTPKHLITATGQRVTLRCSPRSGDLSVYWYQQSLDQGLQFLIQYYNGEERAKGNILERFSAQQFPDLHSELNLSSLELGDSALYFCASSPSLGNYGYTFGSGTRLTVV.

The rearrangement joins TRBV3-1 (or the pseudogene TRBV3-2) to TRBJ1-1; no clear D gene. Trimming stripped 1 base from V and 4 bases from J, with 7 bases between. The germline CDR1 and CDR2 sequences are LGHDT and YNNKEL (reference sequence). This CDR3 is 13 amino acids long. CDR3 loop: CASSQVASTEAFF. Written as DNA, the CDR3 is TGTGCCAGCAGCCAAGTCGCTAGCACTGAAGCTTTCTTT.

CDR3 protein: CASSIGGSGGARETQYF. CDR3 in DNA: TGTGCCAGTAGTATTGGTGGAAGCGGGGGGGCTCGAGAGACCCAGTACTTC. The gene calls are TRBV19 and TRBJ2-5; TRBD2 aligns across 10 bases. The CDR3 has 17 amino acids. Trimming at V came to 3 bases and at J to 4 bases, leaving 11 bases not matched to a gene. In germline, CDR1 is LNHDA, CDR2 SQIVND (reference sequence).

This clone showed up just once. The rearrangement links TRBV10-3 to TRBJ1-4; D possibly corresponds to TRBD1 (6 bases). V was trimmed by 2 bases and J by 3 bases, leaving 10 bases between them. Germline CDR1 is ENHRY and CDR2 is SYGVKD. The CDR3 is 15 residues long. DNA of the CDR3: TGTGCCATCAGTGAGGGGGGGCAGGCTAATGAAAAACTGTTTTTT. Protein product: CAISEGGQANEKLFF.

The chain carries TRBV18 and TRBJ1-5; D might be TRBD1 (5 bases). Germline V lookup: CDR1 KGHSH, CDR2 LQKENI. V was clipped by 3 bases and J by 0 bases, with 21 bases between them. The CDR3 contains 19 residues. Here the CDR3 reads CASSPGRRNTPNSNQPQHF. CDR3 nucleotide sequence: TGTGCCAGCTCACCGGGACGCAGGAATACTCCAAATAGCAATCAGCCCCAGCATTTT.

The chain couples TRBV20-1 to TRBJ2-7; TRBD2 aligns across 10 bases. The CDR3 consists of 17 residues. Germline-derived CDR1 and CDR2 are DFQATT and SNEGSKA (reference sequence). The V segment lost 3 bases and the J segment 0 bases; nucleotides outside the gene matches: 11. CDR3 protein: CSASRLAGDIRSYEQYF. Here the CDR3 DNA reads TGCAGTGCTAGTAGGCTAGCGGGGGATATTCGCTCCTACGAGCAGTACTTC.

This rearrangement joins TRBV30 to TRBJ1-5, with D maybe TRBD1 (6 bases). CDR3 length: 13 residues. Looked up from germline, CDR1 is GTSNPN and CDR2 is SVGIG (reference sequence). Trimming removed 5 bases from V and 3 bases from J, with 11 bases in between. The CDR3 sequence: CAWGGQNNQPQHF. In DNA, the CDR3 is TGTGCCTGGGGAGGACAGAACAATCAGCCCCAGCATTTT.

This chain connects TRBV4-3 to TRBJ1-3; D is ambiguous. The CDR3 consists of 14 residues. The V and J ends lost 0 bases and 5 bases respectively, with 8 bases between them. Germline values: CDR1 LGHNA, CDR2 YSLEER. The CDR3 DNA is TGCGCCAGCAGCCAAGAGTCCACGAGAAACACCATATATTTT. The encoded protein is CASSQESTRNTIYF.

V gene TRBV20-1 combines with J gene TRBJ2-1; D ambiguous. CDR3 length: 11 amino acids. Germline values: CDR1 DFQATT, CDR2 SNEGSKA (reference sequence). V lost 4 bases to trimming and J lost 7 bases, with 8 bases between them. The DNA for the CDR3 is TGCAGTGCTACCCCGGTAAATGAGCAGTTCTTC. Translation: CSATPVNEQFF.

The chain joins TRBV4-1 to TRBJ1-1; TRBD1 aligns across 7 bases. This CDR3 is built from 17 residues. J gave up 0 bases and V 2 bases, and 9 bases lay outside the gene matches. Looked up from germline, CDR1 is MGHRA and CDR2 is YSYEKL. The CDR3 DNA reads TGCGCCAGCAGCCAAATTTCGTCAGGGGGGATGAACACTGAAGCTTTCTTT. Residues: CASSQISSGGMNTEAFF.

V gene TRBV25-1 combines with J gene TRBJ1-3; D is perhaps TRBD1 (5 bases). The CDR3 is made up of 17 amino acids. The V gene's germline CDR1 is MGHDK and CDR2 SYGVNS. The V gene lost 3 bases and the J gene lost 0 bases, with 15 bases spanning the gap. CDR3: CASSDGTSAISGNTIYF. The CDR3 coding sequence is TGTGCCAGCAGTGACGGGACGTCAGCCATCTCTGGAAACACCATATATTTT.

Points on this clone: Other DNA sequences in this sample translate to the same CDR3. This chain connects TRBV27 to TRBJ2-2; tentatively, D is TRBD1 (5 bases). CDR3 length equals 15 residues. Trimming took 3 bases from V and 3 from J, leaving 11 bases between them. The germline V gene encodes CDR1 MNHEY and CDR2 SMNVEV (reference sequence). CDR3 sequence reads: CASSLQGGDTGELFF. For the CDR3, the DNA is TGTGCCAGCAGTTTGCAGGGTGGAGACACCGGGGAGCTGTTTTTT.

The gene calls are TRBV2 and TRBJ2-2; 9 nucleotides agree with TRBD1. V was pared by 5 bases and J by 1 base, with 14 bases of the junction left unmatched. Germline CDR1 SNHLY, CDR2 FYNNEI. The CDR3 sequence is 19 residues long. CDR3 sequence (DNA): TGTGCCAGCAGTCGACCACTTAAACCGGGACAGGGGAACACCGGGGAGCTGTTTTTT. It is translated as CASSRPLKPGQGNTGELFF.

V is TRBV5-5 and J is TRBJ1-4, with no clear D. This CDR3 contains 12 residues. The germline V and J ends were trimmed by 0 bases and 7 bases, with 4 bases remaining between them. CDR1 and CDR2 from the germline V gene are SGHKS and YYEKEE (reference sequence). CDR3 protein: CASSLEAEKLFF. CDR3 DNA sequence: TGTGCCAGCAGCTTGGAGGCTGAAAAACTGTTTTTT.

The chain couples TRBV10-3 to TRBJ1-4, with a weak D call TRBD1 (5 bases). The CDR3 consists of 14 residues. The germline V gene encodes CDR1 ENHRY and CDR2 SYGVKD. Between the trimmed V and J ends, which lost 4 bases and 8 bases, there was a span of 14 bases. CDR3 sequence: CAISAWGGLEKLFF. The CDR3 nucleotides are TGTGCCATCAGTGCGTGGGGGGGTCTAGAAAAACTGTTTTTT.

In its sample, this clone was seen once. One end of the junction is discordant with germline, which a read error may explain. The CDR3 here is CARTRDKVF. In DNA form, the CDR3 reads TGTGCCAGGACCCGGGACAAGGTCTTC. The chain employs TRBV10-3 and TRBJ1-2, with D perhaps matching TRBD1 (6 bases). This CDR3 has 9 amino acids. Germline V gene data show CDR1 as ENHRY and CDR2 as SYGVKD.

The chain carries TRBV2 and TRBJ1-1; D perhaps matches TRBD1 (6 bases). With 4 bases removed from V and 9 bases from J, the gap between germline ends came to 15 bases. The germline V gene has CDR1 SNHLY and CDR2 FYNNEI. This CDR3 has 13 amino acids. CDR3 in DNA: TGTGCCAGCAGTGCTGGTGGACAGCCCCAAGCTTTCTTT. It is translated as CASSAGGQPQAFF.

The chain is built from TRBV4-1 and TRBJ1-2; 11 nucleotides line up with TRBD1. Germline CDR1 and CDR2: MGHRA and YSYEKL. Trimming took 0 bases from V and 5 from J; bases not matched to a gene: 5. The CDR3 extends over 16 amino acids. The CDR3 nucleotides read TGCGCCAGCAGCCAAGAGGGGACAGGGGGGCCGTATGGCTACACCTTC. Protein: CASSQEGTGGPYGYTF.

The chain combines TRBV7-2 with TRBJ2-1, with 14 bases identical to TRBD2. CDR3 size: 16 residues. Trimming removed 2 bases from V and 4 bases from J; junction bases left unmatched: 1. Per the germline V gene, CDR1 is SGHTA and CDR2 is FQGNSA. The CDR3 reads CASSLRTSGGYNEQFF. In DNA form, the CDR3 reads TGTGCCAGCAGCTTAAGGACTAGCGGGGGGTACAATGAGCAGTTCTTC.